This is a list of T cell receptor beta chains from one sample in a study of post-analysis software for immune sequencing data. TCRdb re-derived calls from the PCR reads in MiXCR, one entry per CDR3 protein. The sample yields fewer than 850,000 distinct CDR3 sequences, about 27% seen once. Sequenced material: blood. These receptors all come from a girl aged 5-17 years with multiple sclerosis. Both conserved end residues are part of each CDR3. D genes are given only for firm matches. The size field is filled for only some rows; it gives once, few, many or a size class.

few	TRBJ2-1	NA	TRBV12-3/TRBV12-4	CASRFSTGNEQFF	TGTGCCAGCAGGTTTTCAACGGGGAATGAGCAGTTCTTC
NA	TRBJ2-1	NA	TRBV7-9	CASSSIAASNNEQFF	TGTGCCAGCAGCTCCATAGCGGCAAGTAACAATGAGCAGTTCTTC
few	TRBJ2-7	NA	TRBV3-1	CASSQDRETEQYF	TGTGCCAGCAGCCAAGATCGGGAGACCGAGCAGTACTTC
few	TRBJ1-2	NA	TRBV5-1	CASSLEVGYGYTF	TGCGCCAGCAGCTTGGAAGTGGGCTATGGCTACACCTTC
few	TRBJ2-1	NA	TRBV6-5	CASSYLPSSYNEQFF	TGTGCCAGCAGTTATCTCCCCAGCTCCTACAATGAGCAGTTCTTC
few	TRBJ2-1	NA	TRBV5-1	CASSLGATANNEQFF	TGCGCCAGCAGCTTGGGAGCGACAGCTAACAATGAGCAGTTCTTC
few	TRBJ2-2	NA	TRBV3-1	CASSQTFQGGITGELFF	TGTGCCAGCAGCCAAACGTTCCAGGGGGGAATTACCGGGGAGCTGTTTTTT
NA	TRBJ1-6	NA	TRBV20-1	CSAIVHGEFASLHF	TGCAGTGCCATTGTCCATGGAGAGTTTGCGTCCCTCCACTTT
few	TRBJ1-2	NA	TRBV10-3	CAMGMGTDGYTF	TGTGCCATGGGGATGGGTACGGATGGCTACACCTTC
NA	TRBJ2-1	TRBD2	TRBV6-2/TRBV6-3	CARSRSTASGFGVNEQFF	TGTGCCCGCAGTCGATCGACGGCTAGCGGGTTTGGGGTCAATGAGCAGTTCTTC
NA	TRBJ2-3	TRBD2	TRBV7-2	CASRPGLAGNTDTQYF	TGTGCCAGCAGGCCGGGACTAGCGGGGAACACAGATACGCAGTATTTT
NA	TRBJ1-1	NA	TRBV10-3	CAISTVGDTEAFF	TGTGCCATCAGCACCGTGGGTGACACTGAAGCTTTCTTT
NA	TRBJ1-1	NA	TRBV7-6	CASSLAPWGGGWTEAFF	TGTGCCAGCAGCTTAGCTCCGTGGGGGGGTGGATGGACTGAAGCTTTCTTT
few	TRBJ1-4	NA	TRBV6-5	CASSYRPFATNEKLFF	TGTGCCAGCAGTTACCGACCTTTTGCAACTAATGAAAAACTGTTTTTT
few	TRBJ2-3	TRBD2	TRBV7-2	CASSPRAGGHIDTQYF	TGTGCCAGCAGCCCGCGAGCGGGAGGGCATATAGATACGCAGTATTTT